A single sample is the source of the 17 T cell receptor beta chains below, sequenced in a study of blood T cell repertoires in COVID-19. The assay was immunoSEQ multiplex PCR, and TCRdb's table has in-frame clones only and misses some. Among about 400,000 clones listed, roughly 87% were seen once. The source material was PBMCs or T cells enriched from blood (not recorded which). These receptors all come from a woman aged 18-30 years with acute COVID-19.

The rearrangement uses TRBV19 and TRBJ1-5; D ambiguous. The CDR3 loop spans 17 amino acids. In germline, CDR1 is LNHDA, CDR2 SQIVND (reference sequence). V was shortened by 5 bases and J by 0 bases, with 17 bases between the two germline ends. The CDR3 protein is CASSAGRVVNSNQPQHF. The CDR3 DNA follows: TGTGCCAGTAGTGCGGGAAGGGTCGTCAATAGCAATCAGCCCCAGCATTTT.

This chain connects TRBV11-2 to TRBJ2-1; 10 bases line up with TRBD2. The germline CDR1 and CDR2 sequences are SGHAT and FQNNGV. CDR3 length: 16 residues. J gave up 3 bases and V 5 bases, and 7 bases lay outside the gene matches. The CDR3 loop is CASSLRLAGGYNEQFF. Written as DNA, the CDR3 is TGTGCCAGCAGCCTTCGACTAGCGGGTGGCTACAATGAGCAGTTCTTC.

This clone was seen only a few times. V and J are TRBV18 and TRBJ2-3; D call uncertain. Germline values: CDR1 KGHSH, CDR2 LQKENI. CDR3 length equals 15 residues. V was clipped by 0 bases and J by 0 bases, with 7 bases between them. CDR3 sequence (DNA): TGTGCCAGCTCACCACCTAGCCCTAGCACAGATACGCAGTATTTT. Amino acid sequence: CASSPPSPSTDTQYF. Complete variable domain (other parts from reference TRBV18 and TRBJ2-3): NAGVMQNPRHLVRRRGQEARLRCSPMKGHSHVYWYRQLPEEGLKFMVYLQKENIIDESGMPKERFSAEFPKEGPSILRIQQVVRGDSAAYFCASSPPSPSTDTQYFGPGTRLTVL.

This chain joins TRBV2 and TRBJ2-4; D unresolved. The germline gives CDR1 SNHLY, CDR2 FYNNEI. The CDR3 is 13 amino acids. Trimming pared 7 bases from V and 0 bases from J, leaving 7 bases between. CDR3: CASMLEAKNIQYF. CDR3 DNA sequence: TGTGCCAGCATGTTAGAAGCCAAAAACATTCAGTACTTC.

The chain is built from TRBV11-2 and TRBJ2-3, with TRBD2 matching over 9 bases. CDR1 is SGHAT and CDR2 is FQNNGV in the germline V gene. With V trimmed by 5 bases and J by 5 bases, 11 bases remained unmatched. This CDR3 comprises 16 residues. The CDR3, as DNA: TGTGCCAGCAGCCCCCTTCGCGGGGGGGCCAAAGATACGCAGTATTTT. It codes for CASSPLRGGAKDTQYF.

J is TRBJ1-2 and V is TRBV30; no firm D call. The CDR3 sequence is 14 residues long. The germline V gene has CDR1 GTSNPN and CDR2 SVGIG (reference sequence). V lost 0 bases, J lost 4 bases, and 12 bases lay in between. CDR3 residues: CAWSVIEVSYGYTF. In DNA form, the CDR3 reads TGTGCCTGGAGTGTAATTGAGGTGTCCTATGGCTACACCTTC.

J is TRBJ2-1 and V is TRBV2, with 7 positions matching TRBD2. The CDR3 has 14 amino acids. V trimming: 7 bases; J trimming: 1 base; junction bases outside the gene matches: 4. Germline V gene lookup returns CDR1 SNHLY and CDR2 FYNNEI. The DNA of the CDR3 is TGTGCCAGCAATCCAGCGGGATCCTACAATGAGCAGTTCTTC. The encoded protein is CASNPAGSYNEQFF.

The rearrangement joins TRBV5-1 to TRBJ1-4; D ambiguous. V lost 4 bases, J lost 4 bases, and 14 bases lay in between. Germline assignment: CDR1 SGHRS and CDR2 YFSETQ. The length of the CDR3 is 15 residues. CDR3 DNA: TGCGCCAGCAGCCCCAGTGGAGGATATAATGAAAAACTGTTTTTT. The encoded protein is CASSPSGGYNEKLFF. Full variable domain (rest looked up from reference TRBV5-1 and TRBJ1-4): KAGVTQTPRYLIKTRGQQVTLSCSPISGHRSVSWYQQTPGQGLQFLFEYFSETQRNKGNFPGRFSGRQFSNSRSEMNVSTLELGDSALYLCASSPSGGYNEKLFFGSGTQLSVL.

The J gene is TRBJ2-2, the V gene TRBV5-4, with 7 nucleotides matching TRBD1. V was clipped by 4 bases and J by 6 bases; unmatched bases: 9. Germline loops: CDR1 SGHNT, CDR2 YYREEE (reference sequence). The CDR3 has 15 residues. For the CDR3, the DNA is TGTGCCAGCAGCCCCTCCGCGACAGGGTCCGGGGAGCTGTTTTTT. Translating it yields CASSPSATGSGELFF.

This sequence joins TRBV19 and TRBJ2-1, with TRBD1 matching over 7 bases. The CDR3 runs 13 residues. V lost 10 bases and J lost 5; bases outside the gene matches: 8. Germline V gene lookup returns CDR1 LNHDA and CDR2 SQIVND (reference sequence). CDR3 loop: CATPLGGDNEQFF. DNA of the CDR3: TGTGCCACCCCCCTAGGGGGCGACAATGAGCAGTTCTTC. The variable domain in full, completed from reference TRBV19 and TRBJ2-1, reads DGGITQSPKYLFRKEGQNVTLSCEQNLNHDAMYWYRQDPGQGLRLIYYSQIVNDFQKGDIAEGYSVSREKKESFPLTVTSAQKNPTAFYLCATPLGGDNEQFFGPGTRLTVL.

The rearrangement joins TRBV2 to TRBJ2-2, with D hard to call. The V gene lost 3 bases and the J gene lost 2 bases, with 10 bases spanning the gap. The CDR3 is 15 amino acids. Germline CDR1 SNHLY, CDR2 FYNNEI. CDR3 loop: CASSDPQVNTGELFF. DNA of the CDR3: TGTGCCAGCAGTGATCCGCAGGTTAACACCGGGGAGCTGTTTTTT. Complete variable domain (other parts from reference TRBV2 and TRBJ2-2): EPEVTQTPSHQVTQMGQEVILRCVPISNHLYFYWYRQILGQKVEFLVSFYNNEISEKSEIFDDQFSVERPDGSNFTLKIRSTKLEDSAMYFCASSDPQVNTGELFFGEGSRLTVL.

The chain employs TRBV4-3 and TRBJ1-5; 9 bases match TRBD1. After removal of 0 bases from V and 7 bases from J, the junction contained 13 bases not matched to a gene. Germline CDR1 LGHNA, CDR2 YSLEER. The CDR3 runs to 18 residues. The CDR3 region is CASSQDYSGTGSRQPQHF. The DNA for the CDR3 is TGCGCCAGCAGCCAAGATTATTCCGGGACAGGGTCGCGGCAGCCCCAGCATTTT.

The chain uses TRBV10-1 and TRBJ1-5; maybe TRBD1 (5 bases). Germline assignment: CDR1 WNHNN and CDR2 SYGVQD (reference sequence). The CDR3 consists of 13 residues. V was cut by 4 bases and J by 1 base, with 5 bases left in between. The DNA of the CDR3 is TGCGCCAGCAGTGGACAGAGCAATCAGCCCCAGCATTTT. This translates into CASSGQSNQPQHF.

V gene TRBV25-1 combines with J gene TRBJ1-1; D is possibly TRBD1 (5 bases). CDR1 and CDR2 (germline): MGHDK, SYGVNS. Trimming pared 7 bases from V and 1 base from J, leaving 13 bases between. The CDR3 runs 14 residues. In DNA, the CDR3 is TGTGCCAGCATCTTGGACACTCCGAACACTGAAGCTTTCTTT. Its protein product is CASILDTPNTEAFF.

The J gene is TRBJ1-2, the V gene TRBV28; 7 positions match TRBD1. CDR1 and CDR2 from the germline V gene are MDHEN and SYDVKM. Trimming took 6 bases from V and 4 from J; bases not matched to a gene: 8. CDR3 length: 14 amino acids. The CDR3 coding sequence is TGTGCCAGCAGGAGTCCGGGACAGTCCTATGGCTACACCTTC. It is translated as CASRSPGQSYGYTF.

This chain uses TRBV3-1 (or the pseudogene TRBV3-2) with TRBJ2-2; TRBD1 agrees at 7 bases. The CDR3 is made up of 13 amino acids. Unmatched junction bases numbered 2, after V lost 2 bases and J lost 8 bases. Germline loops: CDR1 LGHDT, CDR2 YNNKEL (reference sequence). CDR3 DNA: TGTGCCAGCAGCCAACGACAGGGTGGGGAGCTGTTTTTT. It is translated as CASSQRQGGELFF.

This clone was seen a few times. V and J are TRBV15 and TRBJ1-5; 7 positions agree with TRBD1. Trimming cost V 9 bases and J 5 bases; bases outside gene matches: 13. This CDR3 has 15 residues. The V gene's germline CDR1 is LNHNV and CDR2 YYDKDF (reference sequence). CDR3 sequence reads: CATRPGGRGYQPQHF. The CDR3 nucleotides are TGTGCCACGCGGCCAGGGGGTAGGGGGTATCAGCCCCAGCATTTT.